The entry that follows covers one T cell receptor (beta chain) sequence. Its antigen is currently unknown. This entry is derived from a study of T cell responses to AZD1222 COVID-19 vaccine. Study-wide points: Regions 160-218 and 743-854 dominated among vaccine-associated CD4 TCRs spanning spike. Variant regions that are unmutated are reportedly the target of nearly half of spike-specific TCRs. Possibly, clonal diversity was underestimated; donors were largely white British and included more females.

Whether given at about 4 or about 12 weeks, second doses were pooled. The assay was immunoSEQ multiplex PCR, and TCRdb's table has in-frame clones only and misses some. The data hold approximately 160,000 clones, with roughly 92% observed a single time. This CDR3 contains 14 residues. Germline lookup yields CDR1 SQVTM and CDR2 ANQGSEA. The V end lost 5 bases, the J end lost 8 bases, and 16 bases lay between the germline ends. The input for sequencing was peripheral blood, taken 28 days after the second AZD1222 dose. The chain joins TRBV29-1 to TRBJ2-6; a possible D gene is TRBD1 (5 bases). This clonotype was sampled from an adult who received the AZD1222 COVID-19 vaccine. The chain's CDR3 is CSVPQDLGTNVLTF. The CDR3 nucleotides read TGCAGCGTTCCACAGGATTTAGGGACCAACGTCCTGACTTTC.